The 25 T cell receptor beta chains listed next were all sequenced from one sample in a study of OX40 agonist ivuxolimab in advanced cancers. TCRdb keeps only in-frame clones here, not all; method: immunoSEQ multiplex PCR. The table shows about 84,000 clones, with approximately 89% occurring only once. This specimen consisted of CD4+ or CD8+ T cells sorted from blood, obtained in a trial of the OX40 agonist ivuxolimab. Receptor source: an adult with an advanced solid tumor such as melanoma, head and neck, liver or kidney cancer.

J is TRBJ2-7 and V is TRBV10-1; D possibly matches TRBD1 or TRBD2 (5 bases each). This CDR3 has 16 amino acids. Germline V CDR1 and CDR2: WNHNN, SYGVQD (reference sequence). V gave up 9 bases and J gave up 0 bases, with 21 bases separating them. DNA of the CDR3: TGCGCCAGGAGTCGCCCCCCCGGGACCTACTCCTACGAGCAGTACTTC. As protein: CARSRPPGTYSYEQYF.

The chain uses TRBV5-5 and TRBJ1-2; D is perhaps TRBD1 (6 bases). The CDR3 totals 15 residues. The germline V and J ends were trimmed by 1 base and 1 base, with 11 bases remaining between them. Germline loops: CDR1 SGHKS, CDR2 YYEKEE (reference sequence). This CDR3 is CASSLRQVNNYGYTF. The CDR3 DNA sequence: TGTGCCAGCAGCTTGAGACAGGTTAATAACTATGGCTACACCTTC.

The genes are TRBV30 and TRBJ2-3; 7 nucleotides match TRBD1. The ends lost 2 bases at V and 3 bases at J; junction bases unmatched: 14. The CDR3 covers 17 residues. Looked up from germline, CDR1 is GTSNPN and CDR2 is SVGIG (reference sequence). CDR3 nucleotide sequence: TGTGCCTGGAGTCAGGTCCCGGGACAGCTAATTACAGATACGCAGTATTTT. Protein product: CAWSQVPGQLITDTQYF.

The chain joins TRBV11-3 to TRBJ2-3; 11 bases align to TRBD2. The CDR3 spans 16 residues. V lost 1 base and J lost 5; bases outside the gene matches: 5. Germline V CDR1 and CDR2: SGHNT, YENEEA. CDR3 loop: CASSLGGLAGGDTQYF. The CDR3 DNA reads TGTGCCAGCAGCTTAGGTGGTCTAGCGGGAGGAGATACGCAGTATTTT.

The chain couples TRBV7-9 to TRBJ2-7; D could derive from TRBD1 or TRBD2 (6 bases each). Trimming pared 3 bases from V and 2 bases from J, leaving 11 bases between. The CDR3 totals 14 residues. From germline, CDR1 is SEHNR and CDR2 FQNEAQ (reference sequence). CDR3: CASSFSGATYEQYV. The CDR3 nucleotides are TGTGCCAGCAGCTTCTCGGGGGCAACCTACGAGCAGTACGTC.

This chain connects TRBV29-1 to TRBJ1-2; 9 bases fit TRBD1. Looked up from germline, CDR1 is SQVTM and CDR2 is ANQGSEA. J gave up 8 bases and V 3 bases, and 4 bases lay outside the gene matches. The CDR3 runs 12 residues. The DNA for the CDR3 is TGCAGCGTTGACCCCGACAGGGGGGGCTACACCTTC. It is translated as CSVDPDRGGYTF.

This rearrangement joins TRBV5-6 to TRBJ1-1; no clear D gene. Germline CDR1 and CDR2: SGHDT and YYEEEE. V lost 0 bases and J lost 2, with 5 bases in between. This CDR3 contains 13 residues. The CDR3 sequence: CASSLGGNTEAFF. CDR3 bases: TGTGCCAGCAGCTTGGGAGGTAACACTGAAGCTTTCTTT.

DNA of the CDR3: TGTGCCAGCAGCATTGGAATGGGATCCTCTGGAAACACCATATATTTT. This codes for CASSIGMGSSGNTIYF. The chain uses TRBV5-4 and TRBJ1-3; D is uncertain. This CDR3 region has 16 residues. V shed 4 bases and J shed 0 bases, with 14 bases lying between them. Germline V gene data show CDR1 as SGHNT and CDR2 as YYREEE (reference sequence).

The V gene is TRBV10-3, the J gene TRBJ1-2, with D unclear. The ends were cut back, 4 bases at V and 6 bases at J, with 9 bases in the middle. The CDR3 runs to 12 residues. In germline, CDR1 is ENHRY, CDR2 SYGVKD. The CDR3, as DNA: TGTGCCATCAGTGGTTCAGCGGATGGCTACACCTTC. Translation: CAISGSADGYTF.

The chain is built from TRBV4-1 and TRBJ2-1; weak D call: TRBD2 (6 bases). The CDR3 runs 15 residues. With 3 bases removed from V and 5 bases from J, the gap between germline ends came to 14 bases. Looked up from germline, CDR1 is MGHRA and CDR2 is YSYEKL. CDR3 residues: CASSQIGRTNNEQFF. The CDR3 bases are TGCGCCAGCAGCCAGATAGGCAGGACTAACAATGAGCAGTTCTTC.

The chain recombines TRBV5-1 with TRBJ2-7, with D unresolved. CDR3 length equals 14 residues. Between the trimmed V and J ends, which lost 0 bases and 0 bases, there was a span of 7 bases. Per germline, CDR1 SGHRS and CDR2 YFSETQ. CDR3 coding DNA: TGCGCCAGCAGCTTGGGTCTTAGCTCCTACGAGCAGTACTTC. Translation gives CASSLGLSSYEQYF. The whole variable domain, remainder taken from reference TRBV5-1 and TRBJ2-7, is KAGVTQTPRYLIKTRGQQVTLSCSPISGHRSVSWYQQTPGQGLQFLFEYFSETQRNKGNFPGRFSGRQFSNSRSEMNVSTLELGDSALYLCASSLGLSSYEQYFGPGTRLTVT.

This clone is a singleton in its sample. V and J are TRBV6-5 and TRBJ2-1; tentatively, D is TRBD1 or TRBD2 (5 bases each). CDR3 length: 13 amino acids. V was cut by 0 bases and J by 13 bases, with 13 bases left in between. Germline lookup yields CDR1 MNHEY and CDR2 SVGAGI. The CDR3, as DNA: TGTGCCAGCAGTTACTCGATCGGGGCGAGTCAGTTCTTC. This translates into CASSYSIGASQFF.

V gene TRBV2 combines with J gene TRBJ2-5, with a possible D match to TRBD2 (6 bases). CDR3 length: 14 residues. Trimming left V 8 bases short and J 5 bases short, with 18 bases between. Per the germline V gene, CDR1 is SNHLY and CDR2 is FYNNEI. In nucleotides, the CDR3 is TGTGCCAGCCTGGCCAGGGAGGTGGCGGAGACCCAGTACTTC. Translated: CASLAREVAETQYF.

DNA for the CDR3: TGTGCCAGCAGCTTAAAGACAGGGACTAACTATGGCTACACCTTC. It is translated as CASSLKTGTNYGYTF. The gene calls are TRBV6-5 and TRBJ1-2; 7 bases align to TRBD1. CDR1 is MNHEY and CDR2 is SVGAGI in the germline V gene. This CDR3 region has 15 residues. The V and J ends lost 6 bases and 0 bases, in that order; junction bases with no gene match: 7.

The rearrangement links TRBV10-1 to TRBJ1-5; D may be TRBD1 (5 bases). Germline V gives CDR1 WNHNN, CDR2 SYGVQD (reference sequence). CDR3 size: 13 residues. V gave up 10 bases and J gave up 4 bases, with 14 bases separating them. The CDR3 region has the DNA TGCGCCAAACCCCGTCGGGGGAATCAGCCCCAGCATTTT. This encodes CAKPRRGNQPQHF.

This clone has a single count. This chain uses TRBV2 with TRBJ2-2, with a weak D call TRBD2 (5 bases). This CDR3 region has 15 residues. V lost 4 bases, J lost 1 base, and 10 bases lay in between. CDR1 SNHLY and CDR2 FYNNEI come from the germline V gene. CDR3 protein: CASSGLALNTGELFF. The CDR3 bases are TGTGCCAGCAGTGGTCTAGCCCTGAACACCGGGGAGCTGTTTTTT. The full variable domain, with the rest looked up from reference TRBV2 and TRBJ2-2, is EPEVTQTPSHQVTQMGQEVILRCVPISNHLYFYWYRQILGQKVEFLVSFYNNEISEKSEIFDDQFSVERPDGSNFTLKIRSTKLEDSAMYFCASSGLALNTGELFFGEGSRLTVL.

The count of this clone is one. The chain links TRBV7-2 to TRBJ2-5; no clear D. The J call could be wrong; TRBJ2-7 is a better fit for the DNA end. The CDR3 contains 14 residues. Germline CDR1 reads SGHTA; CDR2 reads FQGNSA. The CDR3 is CASSLEGSSYEQYF. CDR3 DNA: TGTGCCAGCAGCTTAGAGGGCAGCTCCTACGAGCAGTACTTC.

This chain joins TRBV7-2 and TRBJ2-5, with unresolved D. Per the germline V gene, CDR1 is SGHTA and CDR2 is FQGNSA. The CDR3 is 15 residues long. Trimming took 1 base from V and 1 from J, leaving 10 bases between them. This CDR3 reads CASSLVVSAQETQYF. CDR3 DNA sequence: TGTGCCAGCAGCTTAGTAGTCAGCGCCCAAGAGACCCAGTACTTC.

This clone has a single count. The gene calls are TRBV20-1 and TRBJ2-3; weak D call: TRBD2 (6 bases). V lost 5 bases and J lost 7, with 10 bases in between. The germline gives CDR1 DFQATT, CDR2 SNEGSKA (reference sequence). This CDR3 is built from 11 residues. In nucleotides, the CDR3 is TGCAGTGCTCGGGGAGGAAATACGCAGTATTTT. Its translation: CSARGGNTQYF.

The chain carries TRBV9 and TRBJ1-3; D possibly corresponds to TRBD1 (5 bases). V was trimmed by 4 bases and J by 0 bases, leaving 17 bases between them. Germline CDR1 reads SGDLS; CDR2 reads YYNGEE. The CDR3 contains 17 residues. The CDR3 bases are TGTGCCAGCAGCCGTATTGAAGGGGCCCACTCTGGAAACACCATATATTTT. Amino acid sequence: CASSRIEGAHSGNTIYF. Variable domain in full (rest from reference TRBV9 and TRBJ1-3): DSGVTQTPKHLITATGQRVTLRCSPRSGDLSVYWYQQSLDQGLQFLIQYYNGEERAKGNILERFSAQQFPDLHSELNLSSLELGDSALYFCASSRIEGAHSGNTIYFGEGSWLTVV.

DNA of the CDR3: TGTGCCAGCTCCCCAGCGAAAGAGCAGTTCTTC. Its protein is CASSPAKEQFF. This chain uses TRBV18 with TRBJ2-1; unclear D gene. The V gene lost 6 bases and the J gene lost 10 bases, with 10 bases spanning the gap. The germline CDR1 and CDR2 sequences are KGHSH and LQKENI. The CDR3 length is 11 residues.

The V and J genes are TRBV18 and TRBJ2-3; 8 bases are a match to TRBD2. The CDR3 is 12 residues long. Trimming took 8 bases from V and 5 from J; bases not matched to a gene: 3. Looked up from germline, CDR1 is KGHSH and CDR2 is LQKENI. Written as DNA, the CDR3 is TGTGCCAGCGCAGCGGGGGTAGATACGCAGTATTTT. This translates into CASAAGVDTQYF.

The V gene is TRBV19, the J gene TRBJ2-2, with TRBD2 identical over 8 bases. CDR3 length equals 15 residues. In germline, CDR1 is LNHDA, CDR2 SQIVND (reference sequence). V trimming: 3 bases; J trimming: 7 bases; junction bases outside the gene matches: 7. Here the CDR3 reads CASSIGLAVVGELFF. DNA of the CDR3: TGTGCCAGTAGTATCGGACTAGCTGTAGTCGGGGAGCTGTTTTTT.

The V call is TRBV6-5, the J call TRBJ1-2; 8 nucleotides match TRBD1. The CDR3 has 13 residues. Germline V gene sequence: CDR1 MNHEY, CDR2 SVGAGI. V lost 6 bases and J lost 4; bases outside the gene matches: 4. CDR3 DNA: TGTGCCAGCAGACCGACAGGGGCCTATGGCTACACCTTC. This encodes CASRPTGAYGYTF.

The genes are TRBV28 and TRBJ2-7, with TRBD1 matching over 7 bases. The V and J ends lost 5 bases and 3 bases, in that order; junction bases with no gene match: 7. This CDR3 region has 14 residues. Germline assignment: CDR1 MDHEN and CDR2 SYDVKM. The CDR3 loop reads CASSLGTEIYEQYV. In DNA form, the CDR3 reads TGTGCCAGCAGTCTCGGGACAGAAATCTACGAGCAGTACGTC.